Following are 31 T cell receptor beta chains from one sample sequenced in a study of shared clonotypes between healthy human individuals. TCRdb keeps only in-frame clones here, not all; method: immunoSEQ multiplex PCR. The table has about 450,000 clones, roughly 80% seen once. Sequenced input: PBMCs. These receptors came from a middle-aged woman in good health. Some clones in this sample may be carry-over from other donors' samples.

This chain uses TRBV30 with TRBJ2-7; the match to TRBD2 covers 12 bases. Germline trimming cut 4 bases from V and 7 bases from J; bases unmatched to any gene: 8. In germline, CDR1 is GTSNPN, CDR2 SVGIG (reference sequence). CDR3 length equals 14 residues. The CDR3 sequence is CAWTWTSGTKEQYF. The CDR3 DNA sequence: TGTGCCTGGACCTGGACTAGCGGGACGAAAGAGCAGTACTTC. Full variable domain (missing parts from reference TRBV30 and TRBJ2-7): SQTIHQWPATLVQPVGSPLSLECTVEGTSNPNLYWYRQAAGRGLQLLFYSVGIGQISSEVPQNLSASRPQDRQFILSSKKLLLSDSGFYLCAWTWTSGTKEQYFGPGTRLTVT.

This clone was seen only a few times. The V call is TRBV5-1, the J call TRBJ2-2; TRBD2 is a possible D gene (6 bases). CDR1 and CDR2 from the germline V gene are SGHRS and YFSETQ. V was clipped by 1 base and J by 3 bases, with 10 bases between them. The CDR3 has 15 amino acids. In nucleotides, the CDR3 is TGCGCCAGCAGCTTGCGGGGCGGGGACACCGGGGAGCTGTTTTTT. Amino acids: CASSLRGGDTGELFF.

The chain employs TRBV5-1 and TRBJ1-1, with 12 bases that match TRBD1. The CDR3 sequence is 16 residues long. Germline CDR1 and CDR2: SGHRS and YFSETQ. V shed 0 bases, J shed 4 bases, and the junction held 4 bases outside the gene matches. CDR3 residues: CASSLVGTGGFTEAFF. The CDR3 nucleotides read TGCGCCAGCAGCTTGGTTGGGACAGGGGGCTTCACTGAAGCTTTCTTT.

The chain is built from TRBV28 and TRBJ2-3; TRBD2 agrees at 9 bases. Per germline, CDR1 MDHEN and CDR2 SYDVKM. The CDR3 sequence is 16 residues long. With 3 bases clipped from V and 5 bases from J, the junction kept 9 bases outside the gene matches. CDR3 protein: CASSLGIAGVLDTQYF. The CDR3 DNA is TGTGCCAGCAGTTTGGGCATAGCGGGAGTACTAGATACGCAGTATTTT.

The chain uses TRBV4-2 and TRBJ2-1; no reliable D call. V lost 2 bases to trimming and J lost 10 bases, with 9 bases between them. The CDR3 is 12 amino acids. Germline assignment: CDR1 LGHNA and CDR2 YNFKEQ. CDR3: CASSQNPEEQFF. CDR3 nucleotide sequence: TGTGCCAGCAGCCAAAACCCGGAGGAGCAGTTCTTC.

The chain recombines TRBV19 with TRBJ1-2; D is ambiguous. This CDR3 is built from 13 residues. Trimming cost V 2 bases and J 5 bases, with 9 bases left between them. CDR1 and CDR2 (germline): LNHDA, SQIVND (reference sequence). In DNA, the CDR3 is TGTGCCAGTAGTATACTTGTGGGATATGGCTACACCTTC. Amino acids: CASSILVGYGYTF.

The chain links TRBV2 to TRBJ2-2; D is unclear. Trimming pared 4 bases from V and 6 bases from J, leaving 12 bases between. In germline, CDR1 is SNHLY, CDR2 FYNNEI. The CDR3 covers 14 residues. The chain's CDR3 is CASSAQTRSGELFF. For the CDR3, the DNA is TGTGCCAGCAGTGCCCAGACCCGTTCCGGGGAGCTGTTTTTT. Full variable domain (remainder filled in from reference TRBV2 and TRBJ2-2): EPEVTQTPSHQVTQMGQEVILRCVPISNHLYFYWYRQILGQKVEFLVSFYNNEISEKSEIFDDQFSVERPDGSNFTLKIRSTKLEDSAMYFCASSAQTRSGELFFGEGSRLTVL.

This clone came up a few times. The J gene is TRBJ1-3, the V gene TRBV6-6, with unresolved D. This CDR3 is 15 amino acids long. Germline V lookup: CDR1 MNHNY, CDR2 SVGAGI (reference sequence). V gave up 4 bases and J gave up 0 bases, with 10 bases separating them. CDR3: CASSSPRSSGNTIYF. The CDR3 coding sequence is TGTGCCAGCAGTTCACCCAGGAGCTCTGGAAACACCATATATTTT.

The chain recombines TRBV28 with TRBJ2-5, with a possible D match to TRBD1 (5 bases). The ends were cut back, 6 bases at V and 9 bases at J, with 17 bases in the middle. The CDR3 sequence is 13 residues long. Looked up from germline, CDR1 is MDHEN and CDR2 is SYDVKM. CDR3 sequence (DNA): TGTGCCAGCAGCCAGTCCCAGGGTCAGTCCCAGTACTTC. Encoded protein: CASSQSQGQSQYF.

V is TRBV4-2 and J is TRBJ2-1; 8 bases map to TRBD2. J gave up 8 bases and V 1 base, and 10 bases lay outside the gene matches. Looked up from germline, CDR1 is LGHNA and CDR2 is YNFKEQ. The CDR3 covers 16 residues. The CDR3 region has the DNA TGTGCCAGCAGCCAAGCCCTGCCCGGGAGGGGTTATGAGCAGTTCTTC. Protein: CASSQALPGRGYEQFF.

The chain joins TRBV6-6 to TRBJ1-5; 9 nucleotides agree with TRBD1. This CDR3 is 14 amino acids long. Germline trimming cut 6 bases from V and 4 bases from J; bases unmatched to any gene: 4. Germline V gene data show CDR1 as MNHNY and CDR2 as SVGAGI (reference sequence). CDR3 bases: TGTGCCAGCAGAACGGGACAGGGTAATCAGCCCCAGCATTTT. Amino acids: CASRTGQGNQPQHF.

The chain links TRBV6-1 to TRBJ2-7; D may correspond to TRBD1 or TRBD2 (6 bases each). The CDR3 has 16 amino acids. Germline-derived CDR1 and CDR2 are MNHNS and SASEGT. The ends were cut back, 0 bases at V and 3 bases at J, with 15 bases in the middle. The CDR3 region is CASSEAPGGRIYEQYF. The CDR3 DNA sequence: TGTGCCAGCAGTGAAGCCCCCGGGGGCAGAATCTACGAGCAGTACTTC.

V gene TRBV9 combines with J gene TRBJ2-1; 7 positions agree with TRBD1. CDR1 SGDLS and CDR2 YYNGEE come from the germline V gene. The CDR3 has 21 amino acids. V was pared by 0 bases and J by 0 bases, with 18 bases of the junction left unmatched. CDR3 bases: TGTGCCAGCAGCGTAGGTTCCCCGGGACAGATAATACCGAGCTCCTACAATGAGCAGTTCTTC. This sequence encodes CASSVGSPGQIIPSSYNEQFF.

This clone was seen at least ten times. V usage is TRBV18 and J usage is TRBJ1-1, with 10 positions matching TRBD1. Germline V gene data show CDR1 as KGHSH and CDR2 as LQKENI. The CDR3 contains 15 residues. The J segment lost 4 bases and the V segment lost 2 bases, leaving 4 bases of the junction unmatched. CDR3 sequence: CASSPTGQGSTEAFF. CDR3 bases: TGTGCCAGCTCACCAACGGGACAGGGGAGCACTGAAGCTTTCTTT.

V usage is TRBV7-9 and J usage is TRBJ1-5, with D perhaps TRBD1 (5 bases). CDR3 length equals 15 residues. With 5 bases removed from V and 0 bases from J, the gap between germline ends came to 11 bases. From germline, CDR1 is SEHNR and CDR2 FQNEAQ (reference sequence). DNA of the CDR3: TGTGCCAGCAGCCCAGGACAAGCTAGCAATCAGCCCCAGCATTTT. Translated: CASSPGQASNQPQHF. Full variable domain (remainder filled in from reference TRBV7-9 and TRBJ1-5): DTGVSQNPRHKITKRGQNVTFRCDPISEHNRLYWYRQTLGQGPEFLTYFQNEAQLEKSRLLSDRFSAERPKGSFSTLEIQRTEQGDSAMYLCASSPGQASNQPQHFGDGTRLSIL.

This clone came up once. This CDR3 is also generated by other DNA sequences in the sample. CDR3 nucleotides: TGTGCCAGCAGCTTAGTGGGAAGAGGGGATGAAAAACTGTTTTTT. The encoded protein is CASSLVGRGDEKLFF. V usage is TRBV7-9 and J usage is TRBJ1-4; maybe TRBD1 (5 bases). Germline V CDR1 and CDR2: SEHNR, FQNEAQ (reference sequence). V was trimmed by 1 base and J by 6 bases, leaving 12 bases between them. The CDR3 totals 15 residues.

The chain links TRBV28 to TRBJ1-2, with D possibly being TRBD1 (5 bases). Trimming removed 6 bases at V and 8 bases at J, with 22 bases between. From germline, CDR1 is MDHEN and CDR2 SYDVKM. The CDR3 is 15 residues long. In DNA form, the CDR3 reads TGTGCCAGCAGCACCCCATTAGTCGGGACGCGCGGCTACACCTTC. This gives the protein CASSTPLVGTRGYTF.

The chain couples TRBV5-4 to TRBJ2-7; D gene uncertain. Trimming stripped 0 bases from V and 4 bases from J, with 14 bases between. The CDR3 loop spans 15 amino acids. Germline values: CDR1 SGHNT, CDR2 YYREEE (reference sequence). CDR3 bases: TGTGCCAGCAGCTTGGGGGCTAGGGAAGGGTACGAGCAGTACTTC. It codes for CASSLGAREGYEQYF.

CDR3 in amino acids: CASSLMGQQGTEAFF. CDR3 nucleotide sequence: TGTGCCAGCAGTTTGATGGGACAGCAGGGGACTGAAGCTTTCTTT. The chain combines TRBV28 with TRBJ1-1; 7 nucleotides line up with TRBD1. CDR1 and CDR2 from the germline V gene are MDHEN and SYDVKM. The V and J ends lost 3 bases and 5 bases, in that order; junction bases with no gene match: 9. The CDR3 is 15 residues long.

The chain joins TRBV30 to TRBJ1-2; D call uncertain. Trimming removed 4 bases from V and 8 bases from J, with 14 bases in between. CDR3 length: 12 residues. Germline V gene lookup returns CDR1 GTSNPN and CDR2 SVGIG (reference sequence). The CDR3 protein is CAWKLLGSGYTF. The CDR3 bases are TGTGCCTGGAAGCTCCTGGGATCCGGCTACACCTTC.

The rearrangement joins TRBV19 to TRBJ2-7; 12 positions agree with TRBD1. Unmatched junction bases numbered 3, after V lost 3 bases and J lost 6 bases. The CDR3 is 14 amino acids. Per germline, CDR1 LNHDA and CDR2 SQIVND (reference sequence). The CDR3 region is CASSMGQGAGEQYF. The CDR3 nucleotides read TGTGCCAGTAGTATGGGACAGGGGGCCGGCGAGCAGTACTTC.

On this clone: A read error may account for a junction end that differs from germline. V gene TRBV18 combines with J gene TRBJ2-1, with D perhaps being TRBD1 or TRBD2 (7 bases each). The CDR3 sequence is 17 residues long. Germline CDR1 KGHSH, CDR2 LQKENI. The CDR3 DNA reads as TGTGCCAGCTCCCTGGGGAGGGGGCGACTCTCCGACAATGAGCAGTTCTTC. This sequence encodes CASSLGRGRLSDNEQFF.

The chain is built from TRBV27 and TRBJ2-1, with 8 nucleotides matching TRBD1. The CDR3 is made up of 13 amino acids. Unmatched junction bases numbered 5, after V lost 7 bases and J lost 6 bases. CDR1 is MNHEY and CDR2 is SMNVEV in the germline V gene (reference sequence). The CDR3 nucleotides are TGTGCCAGCATAGGACAGGGCGGCAATGAGCAGTTCTTC. This codes for CASIGQGGNEQFF.

This sequence joins TRBV28 and TRBJ1-4; TRBD1 matches 8 bases. Germline CDR1 is MDHEN and CDR2 is SYDVKM. The ends lost 6 bases at V and 3 bases at J; junction bases unmatched: 9. The CDR3 loop spans 16 amino acids. The CDR3, as DNA: TGTGCCAGCAGGTCCGCAGGGGGCGCGCCTAATGAAAAACTGTTTTTT. Its protein product is CASRSAGGAPNEKLFF.

In its sample, this clone was seen a few times. The chain is built from TRBV9 and TRBJ2-5; TRBD2 might be the D (5 bases). The V end was cut by 0 bases, the J end by 6 bases, with 9 bases between. Germline CDR1 SGDLS, CDR2 YYNGEE. This CDR3 has 13 amino acids. This chain's CDR3 is CASSVDWRKTQYF. The CDR3 DNA reads as TGTGCCAGCAGCGTAGATTGGAGGAAGACCCAGTACTTC.

The rearrangement joins TRBV30 to TRBJ2-7; 7 positions agree with TRBD2. Looked up from germline, CDR1 is GTSNPN and CDR2 is SVGIG (reference sequence). This CDR3 is built from 12 residues. With 4 bases clipped from V and 3 bases from J, the junction kept 3 bases outside the gene matches. The CDR3 protein is CAWKTSLYEQYF. CDR3 in DNA: TGTGCCTGGAAGACTAGCCTCTACGAGCAGTACTTC.

This chain links TRBV4-1 with TRBJ2-5, with D possibly TRBD2 on 6 matching bases. The J call may not be correct, given that the DNA end is closer to TRBJ2-7. CDR1 and CDR2 (germline): MGHRA, YSYEKL. The CDR3 runs 15 residues. The CDR3 loop reads CASSQQAGLAYEQYF. In nucleotides, the CDR3 is TGCGCCAGCAGCCAACAAGCGGGTCTTGCCTACGAGCAGTACTTC.

J is TRBJ1-1 and V is TRBV29-1; unclear D gene. This CDR3 is 11 amino acids long. Germline CDR1 SQVTM, CDR2 ANQGSEA. V was trimmed by 8 bases and J by 4 bases, leaving 11 bases between them. Here the CDR3 reads CSSRSGTEAFF. As DNA, the CDR3 is TGCAGCTCGAGGAGTGGCACTGAAGCTTTCTTT.

J is TRBJ1-2 and V is TRBV5-8, with TRBD1 matching 8 bases. There are 16 residues in the CDR3. Germline values: CDR1 SGHTS, CDR2 YDEGEE. V was pared by 5 bases and J by 4 bases, with 13 bases of the junction left unmatched. In DNA form, the CDR3 reads TGTGCCAGCAGGGGGATCGAGACAGGGGACCTCTATGGCTACACCTTC. Translating gives CASRGIETGDLYGYTF.

V usage is TRBV23-1 and J usage is TRBJ1-5; TRBD1 is a possible D gene (5 bases). TRBV23-1 is sorted into the ORF group, with uncertain function. With 0 bases removed from V and 0 bases from J, the gap between germline ends came to 9 bases. The CDR3 loop spans 16 amino acids. CDR3 sequence (DNA): TGCGCCAGCAGTCAATCTGGGGCGGATAGCAATCAGCCCCAGCATTTT. Translation gives CASSQSGADSNQPQHF.

This chain connects TRBV5-6 to TRBJ2-1; 8 bases are a match to TRBD2. CDR1 is SGHDT, CDR2 YYEEEE, per germline. CDR3 size: 15 residues. The V segment lost 5 bases and the J segment 6 bases; nucleotides outside the gene matches: 10. CDR3 protein: CASSSSGSWSNEQFF. The CDR3, as DNA: TGTGCCAGCAGTTCCAGCGGGAGTTGGAGCAATGAGCAGTTCTTC.